The 20 T cell receptor beta chains given below trace back to one sample, sequenced in a study of T cells expressing NK-cell markers. From its re-call of the 5' RACE reads, TCRdb lists each CDR3 protein once, without DNA. This table lists about 460,000 distinct CDR3 sequences. Material for sequencing was blood T cells: a sorted CD56 or NKG2C T cell subset, CD4+ or CD8+ T cells, or bulk PBMC T cells (not recorded which). These TCRs come from a woman in her fifties or sixties in good health.

This rearrangement joins TRBV18 to TRBJ2-1; TCRdb's assignment of TRBD2 cannot be checked, as there is no DNA. CDR3 length equals 13 residues. Germline V gene data show CDR1 as KGHSH and CDR2 as LQKENI. CDR3 residues: CASSPPSGNEQFF.

This chain joins TRBV10-3 and TRBJ2-1; the TCRdb call, TRBD1, lacks DNA for checking. CDR1 and CDR2 (germline): ENHRY, SYGVKD. This CDR3 contains 13 residues. The CDR3 loop reads CAIRPGGGNEQFF.

The rearrangement joins TRBV12-3 or TRBV12-4 to TRBJ1-5; TCRdb indicates TRBD1, and absent DNA this call remains unverified. The CDR3 length is 17 residues. CDR3 sequence: CASSSTGGGLIGQPQHF.

V and J are TRBV18 and TRBJ1-6. Germline CDR1 is KGHSH and CDR2 is LQKENI. The CDR3 consists of 13 residues. This CDR3 reads CASSPLKHSPLHF.

V usage is TRBV3-1 and J usage is TRBJ2-1; TCRdb calls TRBD2, which cannot be checked without DNA. The germline V gene encodes CDR1 LGHDT and CDR2 YNNKEL (reference sequence). This CDR3 has 15 residues. This chain's CDR3 is CASSQGTSGSNEQFF.

V gene TRBV6-5 combines with J gene TRBJ2-1; the D gene TCRdb calls, TRBD2, cannot be checked with no DNA. Germline loops: CDR1 MNHEY, CDR2 SVGAGI. CDR3 size: 15 residues. The CDR3 loop is CASSLLAGDSNEQFF.

The J gene is TRBJ2-3, the V gene TRBV20-1. Germline V gene sequence: CDR1 DFQATT, CDR2 SNEGSKA (reference sequence). The CDR3 totals 11 residues. The CDR3 here is CSARGTNTQYF.

The V and J genes are TRBV2 and TRBJ2-7; TCRdb picks TRBD1, but there is no DNA to check that call. The CDR3 length is 13 residues. Germline assignment: CDR1 SNHLY and CDR2 FYNNEI. The chain's CDR3 is CASLGHPSYEQYF.

The gene calls are TRBV3-1 and TRBJ2-7; the D call from TCRdb, TRBD1, cannot be confirmed without DNA. The CDR3 is 13 amino acids. Germline assignment: CDR1 LGHDT and CDR2 YNNKEL (reference sequence). CDR3 in amino acids: CASRKGQAGEQYF.

This chain joins TRBV3-1 and TRBJ2-5; TCRdb selects TRBD1, and the lack of DNA leaves this call unchecked. This CDR3 has 14 amino acids. Germline CDR1 LGHDT, CDR2 YNNKEL (reference sequence). CDR3 sequence reads: CASSQGEGLGTQYF.

This chain uses TRBV6-4 with TRBJ2-1. The CDR3 covers 13 residues. CDR1 is MRHNA and CDR2 is SNTAGT in the germline V gene. The CDR3 protein is CASSDFYGDEQFF.

The chain joins TRBV4-2 to TRBJ1-5; TCRdb reports TRBD1, a call that lacks DNA to check it against. The CDR3 extends over 17 amino acids. Germline lookup yields CDR1 LGHNA and CDR2 YNFKEQ. The CDR3 spells CASSQDWRPTVDQPQHF.

The chain is built from TRBV6-2 or TRBV6-3 and TRBJ1-2; TCRdb selects TRBD1, and the lack of DNA leaves this call unchecked. CDR1 and CDR2 (germline): MNHEY, SVGEGT. CDR3 length equals 14 residues. CDR3 in amino acids: CASSPTGAMRGYTF.

The J gene is TRBJ2-6, the V gene TRBV4-1; TCRdb designates TRBD1, a call that cannot be tested without DNA. CDR3 length: 18 amino acids. Looked up from germline, CDR1 is MGHRA and CDR2 is YSYEKL. The CDR3 spells CASSAPGQGSSGANVLTF.

This sequence joins TRBV24-1 and TRBJ1-6; checking the TCRdb D call of TRBD1 is not possible without DNA. Germline assignment: CDR1 KGHDR and CDR2 SFDVKD. The CDR3 sequence is 13 residues long. CDR3: CATSKTVNSPLHF.

The chain couples TRBV15 to TRBJ2-5; checking the TCRdb D call of TRBD1 is not possible without DNA. The CDR3 runs to 14 residues. The germline V gene encodes CDR1 LNHNV and CDR2 YYDKDF (reference sequence). The CDR3 spells CATSHGANQETQYF.

The chain couples TRBV12-3 or TRBV12-4 to TRBJ2-5; TCRdb names TRBD2, which stays unverified in the absence of DNA. The CDR3 totals 16 residues. The CDR3 loop is CASNPGLAGGGETQYF.

This chain uses TRBV11-2 with TRBJ2-5; the D gene TCRdb calls, TRBD2, cannot be checked with no DNA. The CDR3 runs 17 residues. Germline assignment: CDR1 SGHAT and CDR2 FQNNGV. The CDR3 spells CASSMRTSGRAQETQYF. Filled out from reference TRBV11-2 and TRBJ2-5, the complete variable domain reads EAGVAQSPRYKIIEKRQSVAFWCNPISGHATLYWYQQILGQGPKLLIQFQNNGVVDDSQLPKDRFSAERLKGVDSTLKIQPAKLEDSAVYLCASSMRTSGRAQETQYFGPGTRLLVL.

The gene calls are TRBV10-2 and TRBJ1-5; there is no DNA to check the TCRdb D call of TRBD1. The CDR3 consists of 14 residues. Germline V gives CDR1 WSHSY, CDR2 SAAADI. The CDR3 spells CASSGGTPNQPQHF.

The rearrangement joins TRBV6-1 to TRBJ1-5; the TCRdb D gene call, TRBD1, has no DNA to confirm it. Per germline, CDR1 MNHNS and CDR2 SASEGT. CDR3 size: 17 residues. This CDR3 reads CASSTGQGANRNQPQHF.